These 15 T cell receptor beta chains originate from one sample sequenced in a study of T cell responses to AZD1222 COVID-19 vaccine. Profiled with immunoSEQ multiplex PCR; TCRdb holds only in-frame clones, not every one. The sample records 100,000 to 150,000 clones, around nine tenths being singletons. This specimen consisted of peripheral blood, obtained on day 0 of AZD1222 vaccination. The receptors derive from an adult in good health.

This clone showed up just once. The chain recombines TRBV4-3 with TRBJ2-7, with D perhaps given as TRBD1 or TRBD2 (5 bases each). Trimming cost V 0 bases and J 6 bases, with 15 bases left between them. Germline V gene lookup returns CDR1 LGHNA and CDR2 YSLEER. The CDR3 consists of 15 residues. For the CDR3, the DNA is TGCGCCAGCAGCCAAGATCGTGGACTTGGGGGCGAGCAGTACTTC. This translates into CASSQDRGLGGEQYF.

The gene calls are TRBV5-1 and TRBJ2-7, with 8 positions matching TRBD1. Germline V gene data show CDR1 as SGHRS and CDR2 as YFSETQ. V lost 5 bases, J lost 1 base, and 5 bases stayed unmatched. This CDR3 spans 14 amino acids. This CDR3 is CASSGTGNSYEQYF. As DNA, the CDR3 is TGCGCCAGCAGTGGGACAGGAAATTCCTACGAGCAGTACTTC.

The V and J genes are TRBV4-2 and TRBJ2-6; TRBD1 matches at 9 bases. CDR1 and CDR2 (germline): LGHNA, YNFKEQ. The CDR3 runs to 17 residues. J lost 2 bases, V lost 4 bases, and 6 bases had no gene match. DNA of the CDR3: TGTGCCAGCAGCCCCCATCGACAGGGGGCTGGGGCCAACGTCCTGACTTTC. Amino acids: CASSPHRQGAGANVLTF.

The V call is TRBV9, the J call TRBJ2-7; 9 bases map to TRBD2. After removal of 3 bases from V and 2 bases from J, the junction contained 6 bases not matched to a gene. Germline values: CDR1 SGDLS, CDR2 YYNGEE. This CDR3 contains 15 residues. CDR3 sequence (DNA): TGTGCCAGCAGCGAGGGTAGCGGGAGCACCTACGAGCAGTACTTC. This sequence encodes CASSEGSGSTYEQYF.

This rearrangement joins TRBV27 to TRBJ2-3; TRBD1 aligns across 9 bases. Germline-derived CDR1 and CDR2 are MNHEY and SMNVEV (reference sequence). The trim removed 5 bases at V and 6 bases at J, leaving 12 bases unmatched. The CDR3 length is 16 residues. This CDR3 reads CASSTSEGQGPDTQYF. CDR3 DNA: TGTGCCAGCAGTACCTCTGAGGGACAGGGACCGGATACGCAGTATTTT.

The gene calls are TRBV7-9 and TRBJ2-7, with 7 bases that match TRBD1. V was clipped by 6 bases and J by 3 bases; unmatched bases: 11. Germline CDR1 reads SEHNR; CDR2 reads FQNEAQ (reference sequence). The CDR3 is made up of 15 amino acids. Here the CDR3 DNA reads TGTGCCAGCAGGGAGACAGGGTTGCTTCACTACGAGCAGTACTTC. Its translation: CASRETGLLHYEQYF. Full variable domain (rest looked up from reference TRBV7-9 and TRBJ2-7): DTGVSQNPRHKITKRGQNVTFRCDPISEHNRLYWYRQTLGQGPEFLTYFQNEAQLEKSRLLSDRFSAERPKGSFSTLEIQRTEQGDSAMYLCASRETGLLHYEQYFGPGTRLTVT.

This clone was seen a single time. The CDR3 nucleotides read TGTGCCAGCAGCTCGGACAGTTCCTACGAGCAGTACTTC. Translating gives CASSSDSSYEQYF. This chain connects TRBV6-2 or TRBV6-3 to TRBJ2-7; D is perhaps TRBD1 (6 bases). Germline CDR1 is MNHEY and CDR2 is SVGEGT. This CDR3 is 13 amino acids long. V lost 6 bases and J lost 1, with 10 bases in between.

This chain joins TRBV19 and TRBJ1-6; no definite D call. The CDR3 length is 16 residues. Germline CDR1 and CDR2: LNHDA and SQIVND (reference sequence). The V and J ends lost 3 bases and 0 bases respectively, with 9 bases between them. CDR3 loop: CASSISKNSYNSPLHF. The CDR3 nucleotides read TGTGCCAGTAGTATCTCGAAGAACTCCTATAATTCACCCCTCCACTTT. The variable domain in full, completed from reference TRBV19 and TRBJ1-6, reads DGGITQSPKYLFRKEGQNVTLSCEQNLNHDAMYWYRQDPGQGLRLIYYSQIVNDFQKGDIAEGYSVSREKKESFPLTVTSAQKNPTAFYLCASSISKNSYNSPLHFGNGTRLTVT.

The chain recombines TRBV6-1 with TRBJ1-6, with no clear D. Germline lookup yields CDR1 MNHNS and CDR2 SASEGT. The V gene lost 2 bases and the J gene lost 0 bases, with 5 bases spanning the gap. The CDR3 loop spans 15 amino acids. In nucleotides, the CDR3 is TGTGCCAGCAGTGAATTGGGCTCCTATAATTCACCCCTCCACTTT. Translating it yields CASSELGSYNSPLHF.

The CDR3 nucleotides read TGTGCCAGCAGCGCAAGCGTTTTGGGGGAGCTGTTTTTT. As protein: CASSASVLGELFF. This chain uses TRBV9 with TRBJ2-2; D is undetermined. V lost 3 bases, J lost 8 bases, and 11 bases lay in between. Germline V gives CDR1 SGDLS, CDR2 YYNGEE. CDR3 length: 13 residues.

V gene TRBV5-1 combines with J gene TRBJ2-7, with a tentative D call TRBD2 (5 bases). CDR3 length: 15 residues. With 0 bases removed from V and 6 bases from J, the gap between germline ends came to 16 bases. Germline V gene lookup returns CDR1 SGHRS and CDR2 YFSETQ. The CDR3 is CASSLVGRTGSEQYF. The CDR3 DNA sequence: TGCGCCAGCAGCTTGGTAGGGCGGACTGGGAGCGAGCAGTACTTC. Variable domain in full (rest from reference TRBV5-1 and TRBJ2-7): KAGVTQTPRYLIKTRGQQVTLSCSPISGHRSVSWYQQTPGQGLQFLFEYFSETQRNKGNFPGRFSGRQFSNSRSEMNVSTLELGDSALYLCASSLVGRTGSEQYFGPGTRLTVT.

This chain links TRBV6-5 with TRBJ2-3; either TRBD1 or TRBD2 may fit D (6 bases each). Germline lookup yields CDR1 MNHEY and CDR2 SVGAGI. The V end lost 4 bases, the J end lost 4 bases, and 15 bases lay between the germline ends. The CDR3 length is 15 residues. CDR3 in amino acids: CASSSGGGPADTQYF. In nucleotides, the CDR3 is TGTGCCAGCAGTTCCGGTGGGGGGCCTGCAGATACGCAGTATTTT.

This sequence joins TRBV18 and TRBJ2-7; 13 positions agree with TRBD2. Trimming took 3 bases from V and 2 from J; bases not matched to a gene: 4. CDR3 length equals 16 residues. Looked up from germline, CDR1 is KGHSH and CDR2 is LQKENI. For the CDR3, the DNA is TGTGCCAGCTCACCGTCACTAGCGGGGGGGCCCTACGAGCAGTACTTC. Protein sequence: CASSPSLAGGPYEQYF.

The rearrangement joins TRBV7-2 to TRBJ1-2; D ambiguous. CDR3 size: 13 residues. Trimming took 1 base from V and 8 from J, leaving 11 bases between them. Per the germline V gene, CDR1 is SGHTA and CDR2 is FQGNSA. CDR3 in amino acids: CASSLVGFVGYTF. CDR3 in DNA: TGTGCCAGCAGCTTAGTAGGGTTCGTAGGCTACACCTTC. The full variable domain, rest sourced from reference TRBV7-2 and TRBJ1-2, is GAGVSQSPSNKVTEKGKDVELRCDPISGHTALYWYRQSLGQGLEFLIYFQGNSAPDKSGLPSDRFSAERTGGSVSTLTIQRTQQEDSAVYLCASSLVGFVGYTFGSGTRLTVV.

This chain connects TRBV30 to TRBJ1-6; D uncertain. The CDR3 contains 12 residues. Looked up from germline, CDR1 is GTSNPN and CDR2 is SVGIG (reference sequence). V was shortened by 0 bases and J by 8 bases, with 5 bases between the two germline ends. CDR3 in DNA: TGTGCCTGGAGTGTATTGGATTCACCCCTCCACTTT. This encodes CAWSVLDSPLHF.